One sample yielded the 17 T cell receptor beta chains listed below, sequenced in a study of beta chain features in type 1 diabetes. Expressed TCRB transcripts got sequenced, as all isolated RNA was reverse transcribed. The assay was immunoSEQ multiplex PCR, and TCRdb's table has in-frame clones only and misses some. The sample consists of hundreds of thousands of clones, around 15% of them appearing once. The specimen was naive CD4+ T cells from blood. These receptors came from a man between 18 and 29 years old in good health.

This clone was observed a few times. The chain employs TRBV4-2 and TRBJ2-1; possibly TRBD1 for D (5 bases). V shed 4 bases and J shed 4 bases, with 11 bases lying between them. The CDR3 is 14 residues long. The germline gives CDR1 LGHNA, CDR2 YNFKEQ. CDR3 coding DNA: TGTGCCAGCAGCCTGGACAATCAATACAATGAGCAGTTCTTC. Translated, it gives CASSLDNQYNEQFF.

The sample holds a few counts of this clone. The genes are TRBV6-5 and TRBJ2-2; D is unresolved. Germline lookup yields CDR1 MNHEY and CDR2 SVGAGI. Trimming cost V 8 bases and J 3 bases, with 10 bases left between them. The CDR3 length is 13 residues. CDR3 DNA sequence: TGTGCCAGCTGGCCAGTGGACACCGGGGAGCTGTTTTTT. The encoded protein is CASWPVDTGELFF.

Points on this clone: Other DNA sequences from this sample encode an identical CDR3 as well. The genes are TRBV9 and TRBJ1-1; D gene ambiguous. The germline V and J ends were trimmed by 3 bases and 1 base, with 7 bases remaining between them. Germline-derived CDR1 and CDR2 are SGDLS and YYNGEE. The CDR3 length is 13 residues. The CDR3 reads CASSAGRNTEAFF. The DNA for the CDR3 is TGTGCCAGCAGCGCTGGACGGAACACTGAAGCTTTCTTT.

This clone occurred many times. The CDR3 protein is CASRTSGTGAKNIQYF. The CDR3 coding sequence is TGTGCCAGCAGAACGTCCGGGACAGGGGCCAAAAACATTCAGTACTTC. This chain links TRBV28 with TRBJ2-4; 9 nucleotides agree with TRBD1. The CDR3 covers 16 residues. V trimming: 6 bases; J trimming: 1 base; junction bases outside the gene matches: 7. The germline V gene encodes CDR1 MDHEN and CDR2 SYDVKM.

This clone was observed once. The rearrangement joins TRBV19 to TRBJ2-7; the D is unclear. The CDR3 has 13 residues. V lost 6 bases, J lost 7 bases, and 16 bases lay in between. Germline V gene sequence: CDR1 LNHDA, CDR2 SQIVND (reference sequence). Here the CDR3 DNA reads TGTGCCAGTAGCCTTGAGAGTTTGGGGGAGCAGTACTTC. This translates into CASSLESLGEQYF.

This clone showed up just a few times. This chain uses TRBV7-2 with TRBJ2-7; the D gene is possibly TRBD2 (6 bases). The CDR3 sequence is 15 residues long. CDR1 is SGHTA, CDR2 FQGNSA, per germline. Between the trimmed V and J ends, which lost 5 bases and 3 bases, there was a span of 17 bases. CDR3 region: CASSPLARKHYEQYF. The CDR3 region has the DNA TGTGCCAGCAGCCCCCTAGCGCGAAAACACTACGAGCAGTACTTC.

This clone was counted a few times. V and J are TRBV20-1 and TRBJ1-6; possibly TRBD1 for D (5 bases). Trimming removed 3 bases from V and 8 bases from J, with 5 bases in between. The germline V gene encodes CDR1 DFQATT and CDR2 SNEGSKA (reference sequence). The CDR3 is made up of 11 amino acids. Written as DNA, the CDR3 is TGCAGTGCTAGCAGGGATTCACCCCTCCACTTT. This codes for CSASRDSPLHF.

The sample holds a few counts of this clone. This chain joins TRBV12-5 and TRBJ1-6; possible D gene TRBD1, 6 bases. The CDR3 is 15 amino acids. Trimming stripped 2 bases from V and 4 bases from J, with 9 bases between. The germline V gene has CDR1 LGHNT and CDR2 FRNRAP. CDR3 protein: CASGLLDSYNSPLHF. The CDR3 coding sequence is TGTGCTAGTGGTTTGTTGGACAGTTATAATTCACCCCTCCACTTT.

This chain joins TRBV25-1 and TRBJ2-1; 10 nucleotides line up with TRBD1. Germline lookup yields CDR1 MGHDK and CDR2 SYGVNS. The CDR3 runs 18 residues. J lost 10 bases, V lost 3 bases, and 18 bases had no gene match. The CDR3 DNA follows: TGTGCCAGCAGTGATGTTAACCCGGGACAGGGGTCCCTTGAGGAGCAGTTCTTC. Translated: CASSDVNPGQGSLEEQFF.

The chain uses TRBV27 and TRBJ1-1; D is unresolved. The CDR3 extends over 15 amino acids. Germline V gives CDR1 MNHEY, CDR2 SMNVEV (reference sequence). V lost 4 bases to trimming and J lost 2 bases, with 14 bases between them. The CDR3 DNA reads as TGTGCCAGCAGTTCATCCCGGCAGGCCAACACTGAAGCTTTCTTT. This encodes CASSSSRQANTEAFF.

This clone was detected once. The rearrangement uses TRBV11-2 and TRBJ1-6; weak D call: TRBD1 (6 bases). The length of the CDR3 is 17 residues. Germline values: CDR1 SGHAT, CDR2 FQNNGV. The V end was cut by 5 bases, the J end by 0 bases, with 14 bases between. CDR3 protein: CASSIGTPSSYNSPLHF. The CDR3 bases are TGTGCCAGCAGCATCGGGACACCGAGCTCCTATAATTCACCCCTCCACTTT.

The gene calls are TRBV4-3 and TRBJ1-1; D call uncertain. CDR1 is LGHNA, CDR2 YSLEER, per germline. V was clipped by 0 bases and J by 10 bases, with 15 bases between them. The CDR3 spans 14 residues. The CDR3 bases are TGCGCCAGCAGCCAAGAATGGAGGCGGGAGGGAGCTTTCTTT. Amino acids: CASSQEWRREGAFF.

The chain joins TRBV18 to TRBJ1-4; 7 nucleotides match TRBD1. The CDR3 runs to 16 residues. Unmatched junction bases numbered 5, after V lost 0 bases and J lost 4 bases. Looked up from germline, CDR1 is KGHSH and CDR2 is LQKENI. As DNA, the CDR3 is TGTGCCAGCTCACCACCTGACGCAGGGGGTAATGAAAAACTGTTTTTT. Amino acids: CASSPPDAGGNEKLFF.

V gene TRBV7-9 combines with J gene TRBJ1-5, with 7 bases identical to TRBD1. Germline V CDR1 and CDR2: SEHNR, FQNEAQ (reference sequence). The trim removed 3 bases at V and 5 bases at J, leaving 4 bases unmatched. The CDR3 is 14 amino acids. The DNA of the CDR3 is TGTGCCAGCAGCTTGAGGCAGGGGGATCAGCCCCAGCATTTT. Protein: CASSLRQGDQPQHF.

The CDR3 DNA reads as TGTGCCAGCAGCGCCGGGGGTCCATCCTACGAGCAGTACTTC. This codes for CASSAGGPSYEQYF. The J gene is TRBJ2-7, the V gene TRBV9; the D gene is possibly TRBD2 (6 bases). The CDR3 totals 14 residues. Looked up from germline, CDR1 is SGDLS and CDR2 is YYNGEE. V lost 3 bases to trimming and J lost 1 base, with 11 bases between them.

As concerns this clone: A read error may account for a junction end that differs from germline. This chain joins TRBV6-1 and TRBJ1-6, with D uncertain. The germline gives CDR1 MNHNS, CDR2 SASEGT. This CDR3 is built from 14 residues. CDR3: CASSEANGYSHLHF. CDR3 DNA: TGTGCCAGCAGTGAAGCTAACGGTTATTCACACCTCCACTTT.

This clone was counted only a few times. The J gene is TRBJ1-2, the V gene TRBV27; maybe TRBD1 (5 bases). Looked up from germline, CDR1 is MNHEY and CDR2 is SMNVEV (reference sequence). V shed 3 bases and J shed 8 bases, with 13 bases lying between them. The CDR3 totals 13 residues. Written as DNA, the CDR3 is TGTGCCAGCAGTTTCTGGGACCGGGTAGGCTACACCTTC. Amino acid sequence: CASSFWDRVGYTF.